The 17 T cell receptor beta chains in this list originate from one sample, sequenced in a study of blood T cell repertoires in COVID-19 (dated by TCRdb to 2018 to 2020). Library preparation employed the immunoSEQ multiplex PCR assay. The immuneACCESS repertoire file appears here via TCRdb, limited to in-frame rearrangements. These files lack a portion of the clones; in checked studies, under half of the deficit traces to unresolved V genes, and the cause of the others is not known. The sample yields about 130,000 clones; 79% were counted once. The ten top clones hold approximately 35% of the sample. Material: peripheral blood. The receptor source for this set is a man aged 35 to 55 with active or convalescent COVID-19.

The chain is built from TRBV29-1 and TRBJ1-2, with D unclear. Germline lookup yields CDR1 SQVTM and CDR2 ANQGSEA. CDR3 length: 12 amino acids. Trimming took off 6 bases at V and 1 base at J, with 9 bases between the two ends. The CDR3 DNA is TGCAGCGTCCTACTGTTTAACTATGGCTACACCTTC. Translating gives CSVLLFNYGYTF. Variable domain in full (rest from reference TRBV29-1 and TRBJ1-2): SAVISQKPSRDICQRGTSLTIQCQVDSQVTMMFWYRQQPGQSLTLIATANQGSEATYESGFVIDKFPISRPNLTFSTLTVSNMSPEDSSIYLCSVLLFNYGYTFGSGTRLTVV.

The chain is built from TRBV18 and TRBJ1-2, with 8 bases matching TRBD1. The CDR3 is 18 amino acids. Germline-derived CDR1 and CDR2 are KGHSH and LQKENI. Trimming removed 5 bases from V and 3 bases from J; junction bases left unmatched: 17. CDR3 sequence: CASSSRNIRGRKDYGYTF. CDR3 nucleotides: TGTGCCAGCTCATCGAGAAACATCAGGGGGCGGAAGGACTATGGCTACACCTTC.

V and J are TRBV5-1 and TRBJ1-1; D perhaps matches TRBD1 (5 bases). The CDR3 contains 15 residues. The germline V gene encodes CDR1 SGHRS and CDR2 YFSETQ. With 4 bases removed from V and 2 bases from J, the gap between germline ends came to 15 bases. CDR3 region: CASSVLGRTNTEAFF. The DNA of the CDR3 is TGCGCCAGCAGCGTATTGGGCAGGACAAACACTGAAGCTTTCTTT.

This clone was seen a few times. The chain has TRBV6-5 and TRBJ1-1; the D gene is possibly TRBD1 (5 bases). This CDR3 is 16 amino acids long. Germline V gene data show CDR1 as MNHEY and CDR2 as SVGAGI. The V end lost 2 bases, the J end lost 13 bases, and 26 bases lay between the germline ends. Here the CDR3 DNA reads TGTGCCAGCAGTTACCTCGGCACAGGAAGAGACCTGAAGCTTTTCTTT. It codes for CASSYLGTGRDLKLFF.

The chain is built from TRBV7-9 and TRBJ1-2, with a tentative D call TRBD1 (6 bases). V dropped 5 bases and J dropped 4 bases, with 14 bases sitting between them. The CDR3 totals 14 residues. Germline-derived CDR1 and CDR2 are SEHNR and FQNEAQ (reference sequence). CDR3 loop: CASSRGDTSYGYTF. In DNA form, the CDR3 reads TGTGCCAGCAGCCGGGGGGACACGAGCTATGGCTACACCTTC.

This clone occurred once. The chain recombines TRBV29-1 with TRBJ2-3; D not resolved. CDR1 SQVTM and CDR2 ANQGSEA come from the germline V gene. The CDR3 extends over 10 amino acids. The V end was cut by 7 bases, the J end by 13 bases, with 15 bases between. The CDR3 loop is CSGATPVEYF. In DNA, the CDR3 is TGCAGCGGGGCTACCCCCGTTGAGTATTTT.

The gene calls are TRBV5-4 and TRBJ2-3, with 9 bases identical to TRBD1. The CDR3 extends over 14 amino acids. The J segment lost 5 bases and the V segment lost 4 bases, leaving 5 bases of the junction unmatched. The germline gives CDR1 SGHNT, CDR2 YYREEE (reference sequence). The CDR3, as DNA: TGTGCCAGCAGCCCGGGACAGGGACGAGATACGCAGTATTTT. It is translated as CASSPGQGRDTQYF.

The chain employs TRBV5-1 and TRBJ1-4; a possible D gene is TRBD1 (5 bases). The CDR3 extends over 15 amino acids. The germline gives CDR1 SGHRS, CDR2 YFSETQ. Trimming removed 4 bases from V and 7 bases from J, with 17 bases in between. The CDR3 bases are TGCGCCAGCAGCAGAGACAGTTCCCCGGGTGAAAAACTGTTTTTT. Translating gives CASSRDSSPGEKLFF.

This chain joins TRBV24-1 and TRBJ1-5, with D perhaps matching TRBD1 (5 bases). V gave up 7 bases and J gave up 11 bases, with 23 bases separating them. The CDR3 has 15 amino acids. CDR1 is KGHDR and CDR2 is SFDVKD in the germline V gene. The CDR3: CATSYGTADYEAQHF. DNA of the CDR3: TGTGCCACCAGCTACGGGACTGCCGATTACGAAGCCCAGCATTTT.

This chain connects TRBV11-3 to TRBJ2-3, with 8 bases aligning to TRBD1. The CDR3 is 13 amino acids. Germline V CDR1 and CDR2: SGHNT, YENEEA. V shed 5 bases and J 5 bases; nucleotides not matched to a gene: 3. This CDR3 is CASSLTGGDTQYF. CDR3 sequence (DNA): TGTGCCAGCAGCCTCACAGGGGGAGATACGCAGTATTTT.

The chain links TRBV4-1 to TRBJ2-7; 8 bases are a match to TRBD1. V shed 0 bases and J 7 bases; nucleotides not matched to a gene: 8. Germline assignment: CDR1 MGHRA and CDR2 YSYEKL. This CDR3 has 15 residues. The CDR3 is CASSQDSGQGYEQYF. The CDR3 nucleotides read TGCGCCAGCAGCCAAGATTCAGGACAGGGATATGAGCAGTACTTC.

Comment on this clone: Other DNA sequences in the sample encode the same CDR3. This chain connects TRBV11-3 to TRBJ2-3; D is perhaps TRBD2 (5 bases). CDR1 and CDR2 from the germline V gene are SGHNT and YENEEA. Between the trimmed V and J ends, which lost 5 bases and 0 bases, there was a span of 9 bases. This CDR3 is built from 14 residues. The DNA for the CDR3 is TGTGCCAGCAGCCCGGGGTTAAGCACAGATACGCAGTATTTT. Translating it yields CASSPGLSTDTQYF.

The J gene is TRBJ2-5, the V gene TRBV5-4, with D perhaps matching TRBD1 (6 bases). CDR3 length: 15 amino acids. The V gene lost 2 bases and the J gene lost 4 bases, with 15 bases spanning the gap. Germline V gene data show CDR1 as SGHNT and CDR2 as YYREEE (reference sequence). The CDR3 region is CASSFGRGVGETQYF. CDR3 nucleotides: TGTGCCAGCAGCTTTGGCAGGGGCGTAGGAGAGACCCAGTACTTC.

This clone is a singleton in its sample. The chain recombines TRBV5-1 with TRBJ1-1, with D possibly matching TRBD1 (6 bases). The germline V gene has CDR1 SGHRS and CDR2 YFSETQ. The CDR3 spans 16 residues. Trimming stripped 2 bases from V and 1 base from J, with 15 bases between. The CDR3 DNA reads as TGCGCCAGCAGCTTAACAGGGTTTCGGGGGAACACTGAAGCTTTCTTT. Translating it yields CASSLTGFRGNTEAFF.

The sample holds one count of this clone. CDR3 nucleotides: TGTGCCAGCAGCTTGGCGGGGCCCCAAGAGACCCAGTACTTC. Its protein product is CASSLAGPQETQYF. This sequence joins TRBV7-9 and TRBJ2-5, with D possibly being TRBD2 (6 bases). The V end lost 3 bases, the J end lost 1 base, and 9 bases lay between the germline ends. This CDR3 has 14 residues. CDR1 and CDR2 (germline): SEHNR, FQNEAQ (reference sequence).

This clone was counted a single time. The CDR3 DNA is TGTGCCAGCAGCTTAGAATGGCACCCCACCGGGGAGCTGTTTTTT. Amino acid sequence: CASSLEWHPTGELFF. The chain carries TRBV7-2 and TRBJ2-2; D remains unclear. The germline CDR1 and CDR2 sequences are SGHTA and FQGNSA. The CDR3 extends over 15 amino acids. Trimming shortened V by 1 base and J by 4 bases, and 10 bases separated the two germline ends.

This clone showed up just a few times. The chain employs TRBV29-1 and TRBJ1-1, with a possible D match to TRBD1 (5 bases). Germline assignment: CDR1 SQVTM and CDR2 ANQGSEA. This CDR3 has 13 amino acids. Trimming removed 1 base at V and 6 bases at J, with 12 bases between. DNA of the CDR3: TGCAGCGTTGAAGGGGGAAGGGGCGCTGAAGCTTTCTTT. Protein product: CSVEGGRGAEAFF.